This TCR beta chain was captured by sequencing in a study of human T cells and chemical hapten exposure. For the study at large: Patch tests delivered 0.01% DPC to the upper back and were evaluated at 6 days.

This CDR3 region has 13 residues. The germline V gene has CDR1 SGHDT and CDR2 YYEEEE. V lost 2 bases, J lost 7 bases, and 4 bases stayed unmatched. Study results and limitations: The study found expanded TCRs formed significantly more large CDR3 similarity clusters than controls. DPC sensitization did not alter TCRs above 1 in 1000 frequency.

Described time point: patch test 1, 2 weeks after DPC sensitization. Sample treatment: therapeutic diphenylcyclopropenone sensitization with weekly scalp DPC. Study processing details: A per-sample median of around 88,000 TCRs was observed, with counts ranging from roughly 23,224 to 700,000. TCRdb ran MiXCR on the RACE reads and lists one entry per CDR3 protein. The V and J calls reflect TCRdb's pipeline rather than the authors' work. The sample lists about 99,000 distinct CDR3 sequences; approximately 13% were seen once. On this clonotype itself: Its specificity is not known.

The chain carries TRBV5-6 and TRBJ1-1; 8 positions agree with TRBD1. This specimen consisted of whole blood, obtained in connection with sensitization to the hapten diphenylcyclopropenone (DPC). This clonotype originated in a woman aged 40 to 55 with alopecia areata. Some clones in this sample may be carry-over from other donors' samples. The CDR3 reads CASSLQGVYEAFF. The CDR3 DNA reads as TGTGCCAGCAGCTTACAGGGGGTTTATGAAGCTTTCTTT.